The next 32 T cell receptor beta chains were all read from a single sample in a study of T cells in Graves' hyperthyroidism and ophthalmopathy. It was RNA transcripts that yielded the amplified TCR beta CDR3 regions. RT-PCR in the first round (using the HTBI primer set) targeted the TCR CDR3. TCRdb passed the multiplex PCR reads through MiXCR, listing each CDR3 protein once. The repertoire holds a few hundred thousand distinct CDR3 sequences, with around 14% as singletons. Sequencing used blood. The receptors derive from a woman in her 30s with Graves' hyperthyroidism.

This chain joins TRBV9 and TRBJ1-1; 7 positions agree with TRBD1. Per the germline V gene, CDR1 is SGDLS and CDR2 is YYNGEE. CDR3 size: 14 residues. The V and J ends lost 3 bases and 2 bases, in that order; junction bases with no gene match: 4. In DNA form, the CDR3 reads TGTGCCAGCAGCGCGACAGGGTTTAACACTGAAGCTTTCTTT. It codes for CASSATGFNTEAFF.

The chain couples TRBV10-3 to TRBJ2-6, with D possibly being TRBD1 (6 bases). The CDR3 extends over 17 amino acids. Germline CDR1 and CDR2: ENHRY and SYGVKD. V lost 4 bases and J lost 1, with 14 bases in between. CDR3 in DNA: TGTGCCATCAGTGGGTCACCACAGGGATCTGGGGCCAACGTCCTGACTTTC. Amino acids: CAISGSPQGSGANVLTF.

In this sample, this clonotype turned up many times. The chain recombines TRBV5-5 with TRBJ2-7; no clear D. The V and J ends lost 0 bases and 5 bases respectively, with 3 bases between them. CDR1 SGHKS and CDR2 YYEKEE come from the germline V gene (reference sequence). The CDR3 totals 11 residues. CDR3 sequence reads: CASSLANEQYF. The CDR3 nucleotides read TGTGCCAGCAGCTTGGCCAACGAGCAGTACTTC.

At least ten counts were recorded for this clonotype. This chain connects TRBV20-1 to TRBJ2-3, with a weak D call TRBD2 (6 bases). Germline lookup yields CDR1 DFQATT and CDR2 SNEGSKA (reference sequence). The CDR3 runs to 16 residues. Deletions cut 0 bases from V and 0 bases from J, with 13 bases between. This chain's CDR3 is CSARDLPGVSTDTQYF. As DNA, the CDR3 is TGCAGTGCTAGAGATCTTCCGGGAGTTAGCACAGATACGCAGTATTTT.

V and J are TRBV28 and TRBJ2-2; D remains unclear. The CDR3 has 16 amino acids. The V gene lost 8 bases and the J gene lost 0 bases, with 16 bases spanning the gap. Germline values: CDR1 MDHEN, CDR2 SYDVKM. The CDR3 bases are TGTGCCAGCGGACCAACCTTATTCCCGAACACCGGGGAGCTGTTTTTT. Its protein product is CASGPTLFPNTGELFF. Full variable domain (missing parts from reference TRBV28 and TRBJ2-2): DVKVTQSSRYLVKRTGEKVFLECVQDMDHENMFWYRQDPGLGLRLIYFSYDVKMKEKGDIPEGYSVSREKKERFSLILESASTNQTSMYLCASGPTLFPNTGELFFGEGSRLTVL.

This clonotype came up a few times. CDR3 loop: CASSLRGLADTEQFF. CDR3 nucleotide sequence: TGTGCCAGCAGTTTAAGGGGGCTAGCGGATACTGAGCAGTTCTTC. This chain uses TRBV27 with TRBJ2-1; either TRBD1 or TRBD2 may supply D (7 bases each). The V gene lost 2 bases and the J gene lost 9 bases, with 17 bases spanning the gap. This CDR3 region has 15 residues. The germline V gene encodes CDR1 MNHEY and CDR2 SMNVEV (reference sequence).

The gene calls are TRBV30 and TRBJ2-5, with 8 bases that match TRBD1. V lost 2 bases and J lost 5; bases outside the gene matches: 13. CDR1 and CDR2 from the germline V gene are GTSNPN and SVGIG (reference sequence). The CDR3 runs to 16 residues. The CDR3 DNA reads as TGTGCCTGGAGTCTTGGCTCCGGCAGGGGGCATGAGACCCAGTACTTC. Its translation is CAWSLGSGRGHETQYF. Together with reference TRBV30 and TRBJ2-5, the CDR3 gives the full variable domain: SQTIHQWPATLVQPVGSPLSLECTVEGTSNPNLYWYRQAAGRGLQLLFYSVGIGQISSEVPQNLSASRPQDRQFILSSKKLLLSDSGFYLCAWSLGSGRGHETQYFGPGTRLLVL.

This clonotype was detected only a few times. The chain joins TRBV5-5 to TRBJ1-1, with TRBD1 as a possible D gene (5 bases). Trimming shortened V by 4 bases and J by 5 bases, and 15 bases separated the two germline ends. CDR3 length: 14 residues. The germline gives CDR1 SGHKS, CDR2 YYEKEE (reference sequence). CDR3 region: CASSRAGGRTEAFF. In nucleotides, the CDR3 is TGTGCCAGCAGCCGGGCTGGGGGTCGGACTGAAGCTTTCTTT.

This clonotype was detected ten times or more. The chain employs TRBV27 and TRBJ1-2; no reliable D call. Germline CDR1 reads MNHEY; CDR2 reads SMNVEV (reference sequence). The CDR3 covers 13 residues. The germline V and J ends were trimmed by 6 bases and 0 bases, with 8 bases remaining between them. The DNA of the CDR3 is TGTGCCAGCAGCCCTGGAGCTAACTATGGCTACACCTTC. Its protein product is CASSPGANYGYTF.

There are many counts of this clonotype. The CDR3 sequence is CASSQANRVAEAFF. CDR3 in DNA: TGTGCCAGCAGCCAGGCCAACAGGGTGGCTGAAGCTTTCTTT. This chain connects TRBV3-1 to TRBJ1-1; tentative D call: TRBD1 (6 bases). The germline V gene encodes CDR1 LGHDT and CDR2 YNNKEL (reference sequence). The CDR3 has 14 residues. The V end lost 3 bases, the J end lost 6 bases, and 14 bases lay between the germline ends.

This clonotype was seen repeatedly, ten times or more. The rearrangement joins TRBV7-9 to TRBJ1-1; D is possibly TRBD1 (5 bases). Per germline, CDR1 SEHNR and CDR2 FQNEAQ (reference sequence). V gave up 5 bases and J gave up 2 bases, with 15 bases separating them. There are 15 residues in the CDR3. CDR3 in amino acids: CASSAIPGVNTEAFF. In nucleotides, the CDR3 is TGTGCCAGCAGCGCAATTCCGGGGGTTAACACTGAAGCTTTCTTT.

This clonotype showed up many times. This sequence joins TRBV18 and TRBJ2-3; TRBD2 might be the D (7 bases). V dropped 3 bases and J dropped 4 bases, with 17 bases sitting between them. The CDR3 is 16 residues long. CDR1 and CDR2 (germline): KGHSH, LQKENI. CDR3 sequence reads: CASSPARGGASDTQYF. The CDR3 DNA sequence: TGTGCCAGCTCACCGGCCAGGGGAGGGGCCTCAGATACGCAGTATTTT.

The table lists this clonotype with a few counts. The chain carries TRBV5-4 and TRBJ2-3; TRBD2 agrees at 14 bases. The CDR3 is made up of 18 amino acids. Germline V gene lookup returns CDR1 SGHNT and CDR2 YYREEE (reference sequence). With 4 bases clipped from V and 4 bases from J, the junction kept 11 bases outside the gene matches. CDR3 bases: TGTGCCAGCAGCCCGGATATCGGACTAGCGGGAGGCGCAGATACGCAGTATTTT. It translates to CASSPDIGLAGGADTQYF.

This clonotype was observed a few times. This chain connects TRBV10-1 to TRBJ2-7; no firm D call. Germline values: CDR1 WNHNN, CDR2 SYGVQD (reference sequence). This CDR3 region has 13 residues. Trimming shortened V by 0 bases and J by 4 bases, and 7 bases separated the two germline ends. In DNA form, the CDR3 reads TGCGCCAGCAGTGAGTCGGAAGGGTACGAGCAGTACTTC. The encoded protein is CASSESEGYEQYF.

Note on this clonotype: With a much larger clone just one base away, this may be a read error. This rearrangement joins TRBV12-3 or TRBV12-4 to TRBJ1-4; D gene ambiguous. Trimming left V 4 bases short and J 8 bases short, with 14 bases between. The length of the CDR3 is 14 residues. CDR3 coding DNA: TGTGCCAGCAGTTCAACCCGGTTCAACGAAAAACTGTTTTTT. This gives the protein CASSSTRFNEKLFF.

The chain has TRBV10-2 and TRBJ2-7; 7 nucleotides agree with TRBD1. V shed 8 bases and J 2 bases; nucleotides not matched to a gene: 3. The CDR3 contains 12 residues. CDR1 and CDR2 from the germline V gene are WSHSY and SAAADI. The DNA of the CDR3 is TGCGCCAGCGGGGACAGTCCCTACGAGCAGTACTTC. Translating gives CASGDSPYEQYF.

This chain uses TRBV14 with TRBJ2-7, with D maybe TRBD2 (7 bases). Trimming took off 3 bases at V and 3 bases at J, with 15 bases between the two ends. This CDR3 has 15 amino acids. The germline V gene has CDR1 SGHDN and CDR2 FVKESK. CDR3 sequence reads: CASSQAPGGYYEQYF. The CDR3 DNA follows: TGTGCCAGCAGCCAGGCCCCGGGGGGCTACTACGAGCAGTACTTC. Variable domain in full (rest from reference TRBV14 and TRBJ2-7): EAGVTQFPSHSVIEKGQTVTLRCDPISGHDNLYWYRRVMGKEIKFLLHFVKESKQDESGMPNNRFLAERTGGTYSTLKVQPAELEDSGVYFCASSQAPGGYYEQYFGPGTRLTVT.

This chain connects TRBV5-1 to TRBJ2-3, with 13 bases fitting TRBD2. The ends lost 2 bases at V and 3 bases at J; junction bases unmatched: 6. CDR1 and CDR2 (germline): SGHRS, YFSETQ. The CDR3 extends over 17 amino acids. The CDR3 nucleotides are TGCGCCAGCAGCTTATTTAAACTAGCGGGAGGGACAGATACGCAGTATTTT. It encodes CASSLFKLAGGTDTQYF.

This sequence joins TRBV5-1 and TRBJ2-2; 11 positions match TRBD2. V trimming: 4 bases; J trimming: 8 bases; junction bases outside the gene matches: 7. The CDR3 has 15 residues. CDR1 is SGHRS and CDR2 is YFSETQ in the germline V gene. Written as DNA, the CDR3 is TGCGCCAGCAGCGATACTAGCGGGGGCGTAGGGGAGCTGTTTTTT. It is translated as CASSDTSGGVGELFF.

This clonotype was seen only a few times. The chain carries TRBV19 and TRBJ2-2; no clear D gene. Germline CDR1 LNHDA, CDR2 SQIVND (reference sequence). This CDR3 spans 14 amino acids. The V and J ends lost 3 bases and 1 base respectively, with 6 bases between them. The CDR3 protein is CASSILENTGELFF. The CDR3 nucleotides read TGTGCCAGTAGTATTCTCGAGAACACCGGGGAGCTGTTTTTT.

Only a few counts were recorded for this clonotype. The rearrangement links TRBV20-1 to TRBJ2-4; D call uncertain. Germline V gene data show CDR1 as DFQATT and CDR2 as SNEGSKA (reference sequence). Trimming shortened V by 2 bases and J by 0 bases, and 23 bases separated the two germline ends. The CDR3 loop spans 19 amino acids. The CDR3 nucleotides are TGCAGTGCTAGAAAGGATTTGGTTACCGTTTCCATAGCCAAAAACATTCAGTACTTC. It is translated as CSARKDLVTVSIAKNIQYF.

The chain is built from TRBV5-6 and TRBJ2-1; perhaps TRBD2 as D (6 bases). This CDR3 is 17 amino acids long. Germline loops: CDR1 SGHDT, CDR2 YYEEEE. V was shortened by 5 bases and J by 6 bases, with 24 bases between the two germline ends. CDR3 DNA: TGTGCCAGCAGTGGGACTCGGGCTAGTGATGGGGTCAATGAGCAGTTCTTC. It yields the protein CASSGTRASDGVNEQFF.

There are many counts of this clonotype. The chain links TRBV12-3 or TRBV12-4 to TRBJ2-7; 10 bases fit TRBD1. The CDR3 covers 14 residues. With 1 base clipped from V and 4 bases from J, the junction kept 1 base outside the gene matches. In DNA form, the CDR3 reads TGTGCCAGCAGTTTAGTGGGACAGGGGTACGAGCAGTACTTC. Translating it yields CASSLVGQGYEQYF.

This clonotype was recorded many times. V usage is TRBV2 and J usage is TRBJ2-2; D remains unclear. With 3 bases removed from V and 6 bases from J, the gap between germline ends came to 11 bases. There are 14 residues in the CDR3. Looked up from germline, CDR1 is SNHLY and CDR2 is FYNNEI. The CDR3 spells CASSEIVVAGELFF. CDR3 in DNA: TGTGCCAGCAGTGAGATAGTAGTCGCCGGGGAGCTGTTTTTT.

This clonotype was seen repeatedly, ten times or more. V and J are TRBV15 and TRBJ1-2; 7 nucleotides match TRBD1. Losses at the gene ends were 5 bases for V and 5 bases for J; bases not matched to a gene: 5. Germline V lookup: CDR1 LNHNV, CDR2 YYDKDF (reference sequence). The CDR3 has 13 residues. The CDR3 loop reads CATSAGGLYGYTF. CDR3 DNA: TGTGCCACCAGCGCAGGGGGTTTGTATGGCTACACCTTC.

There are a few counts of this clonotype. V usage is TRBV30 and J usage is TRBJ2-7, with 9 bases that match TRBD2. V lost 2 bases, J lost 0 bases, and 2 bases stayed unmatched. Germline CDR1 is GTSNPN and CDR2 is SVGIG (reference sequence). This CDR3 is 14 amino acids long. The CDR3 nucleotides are TGTGCCTGGAGTCCGGGACTAGCCTCCTACGAGCAGTACTTC. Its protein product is CAWSPGLASYEQYF.

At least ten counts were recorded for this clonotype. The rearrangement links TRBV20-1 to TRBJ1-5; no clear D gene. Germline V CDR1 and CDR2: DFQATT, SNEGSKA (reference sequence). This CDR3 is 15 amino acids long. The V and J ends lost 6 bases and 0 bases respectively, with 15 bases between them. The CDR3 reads CSAPLAQYSNQPQHF. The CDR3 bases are TGCAGTGCCCCGCTCGCACAGTATAGCAATCAGCCCCAGCATTTT.

The CDR3 DNA is TGTGCCAGCAGCCAAGAACCGGGACAGGGACTCGACGAGCAGTACTTC. Protein sequence: CASSQEPGQGLDEQYF. The rearrangement uses TRBV4-2 and TRBJ2-7, with 9 positions matching TRBD1. Germline V CDR1 and CDR2: LGHNA, YNFKEQ. There are 16 residues in the CDR3. The J segment lost 5 bases and the V segment lost 0 bases, leaving 8 bases of the junction unmatched.

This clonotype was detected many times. CDR3 loop: CASSPEAQALWEQYF. Written as DNA, the CDR3 is TGTGCCAGCTCACCAGAGGCCCAGGCCCTTTGGGAGCAGTACTTC. The rearrangement joins TRBV18 to TRBJ2-7; no definite D call. The germline V gene has CDR1 KGHSH and CDR2 LQKENI. V gave up 2 bases and J gave up 7 bases, with 18 bases separating them. The CDR3 spans 15 residues.

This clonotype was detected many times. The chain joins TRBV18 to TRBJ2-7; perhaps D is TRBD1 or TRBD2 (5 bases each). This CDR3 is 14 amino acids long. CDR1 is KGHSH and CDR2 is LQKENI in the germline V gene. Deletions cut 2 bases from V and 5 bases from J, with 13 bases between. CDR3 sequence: CASSPSPGSNEQYF. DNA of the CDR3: TGTGCCAGCTCACCATCCCCAGGGAGTAACGAGCAGTACTTC.

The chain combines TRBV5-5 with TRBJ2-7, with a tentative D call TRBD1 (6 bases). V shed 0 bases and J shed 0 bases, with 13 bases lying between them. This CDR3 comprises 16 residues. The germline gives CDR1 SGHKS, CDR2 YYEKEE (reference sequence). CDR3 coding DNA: TGTGCCAGCAGCTTGGGAGTTGACAGGTCCTCCTACGAGCAGTACTTC. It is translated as CASSLGVDRSSYEQYF.

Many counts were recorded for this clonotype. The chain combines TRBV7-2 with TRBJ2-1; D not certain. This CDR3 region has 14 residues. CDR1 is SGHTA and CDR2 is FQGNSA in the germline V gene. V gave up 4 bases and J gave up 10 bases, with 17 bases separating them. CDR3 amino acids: CASSSTAAGVEQFF. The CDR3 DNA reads TGTGCCAGCAGCTCAACAGCCGCTGGGGTAGAGCAGTTCTTC.